This T cell receptor (beta chain) appears in the sequencing data of a study of CD8+CD57+ T cells in acquired aplastic anemia. Study-level background: DNA from sorted CD4+ and CD8+ cells averaged approximately 3.5 ug.

Genomic DNA acted as the template from which TCR beta VDJ combination and CDR3 sequence profiling were carried out. TCRdb independently ran MiXCR on the reads; one entry per CDR3 protein. The table shows approximately 130,000 distinct CDR3 sequences, with approximately 36% occurring only once. Ten or more counts support this clonotype. Its antigen is undetermined. Study-wide points: It was found that roughly 29 CD8+ CDR3 sequences were shared between patients and controls.

By flow cytometry, patients selected for sequencing had shown an expansion of CD8+CD57+ cells. The sequence was collected from a human donor with aplastic anemia. The sequenced sample consisted of sorted CD4+, CD8+, or CD8+CD57+ T cells (not recorded which) from PBMCs.

CDR3 residues: CASSPSGLGLFF. CDR3 in DNA: TGTGCCAGCAGCCCCTCTGGCCTGGGGCTGTTTTTT. The chain links TRBV14 to TRBJ1-4; no firm D call. The CDR3 consists of 12 residues. V lost 4 bases and J 14 bases, leaving 14 bases between the germline ends. CDR1 is SGHDN, CDR2 FVKESK, per germline.